The next 6 T cell receptor beta chains were all read from a single sample in a study of blood T cell repertoires in COVID-19. The assay was immunoSEQ multiplex PCR, and TCRdb's table has in-frame clones only and misses some. This table holds around 320,000 clones, 85% to 95% found once. Sequenced input: PBMCs or T cells enriched from blood (not recorded which). These receptor sequences come from a woman between 25 and 40 years old who had been exposed to COVID-19.

This clone was picked up a small number of times. The chain links TRBV7-8 to TRBJ2-7; no clear D. Per germline, CDR1 SGHVS and CDR2 FQNEAQ. This CDR3 has 13 amino acids. The V gene lost 5 bases and the J gene lost 4 bases, with 12 bases spanning the gap. CDR3 sequence: CASSPQITYEQYF. CDR3 bases: TGTGCCAGCAGCCCTCAGATCACGTACGAGCAGTACTTC.

The J gene is TRBJ1-1, the V gene TRBV2; TRBD1 matches at 11 bases. J was trimmed by 3 bases and V by 8 bases; bases with no gene match: 23. CDR1 and CDR2 from the germline V gene are SNHLY and FYNNEI. The CDR3 runs 20 residues. CDR3 residues: CASAAPLRTGGERMDTEAFF. The CDR3 DNA is TGTGCCAGCGCAGCCCCCCTCCGGACAGGGGGCGAGAGGATGGACACTGAAGCTTTCTTT.

The chain links TRBV19 to TRBJ2-1; 11 positions match TRBD1. This CDR3 comprises 14 residues. Germline assignment: CDR1 LNHDA and CDR2 SQIVND (reference sequence). V lost 2 bases and J lost 9; bases outside the gene matches: 3. The CDR3 region has the DNA TGTGCCAGTAGTATATGGGACAGGGGGAGTGAGCAGTTCTTC. Translated, it gives CASSIWDRGSEQFF. The variable domain in full, completed from reference TRBV19 and TRBJ2-1, reads DGGITQSPKYLFRKEGQNVTLSCEQNLNHDAMYWYRQDPGQGLRLIYYSQIVNDFQKGDIAEGYSVSREKKESFPLTVTSAQKNPTAFYLCASSIWDRGSEQFFGPGTRLTVL.

This rearrangement joins TRBV15 to TRBJ2-7; D gene ambiguous. This CDR3 has 15 amino acids. Per germline, CDR1 LNHNV and CDR2 YYDKDF (reference sequence). Deletions cut 1 base from V and 0 bases from J, with 10 bases between. The CDR3 protein is CATSRGGSNSYEQYF. The CDR3 DNA is TGTGCCACCAGCAGAGGAGGTTCCAACTCCTACGAGCAGTACTTC.

The chain joins TRBV20-1 to TRBJ1-1; D possibly corresponds to TRBD1 (5 bases). The CDR3 length is 11 residues. Between the trimmed V and J ends, which lost 8 bases and 5 bases, there was a span of 12 bases. CDR1 is DFQATT, CDR2 SNEGSKA, per germline (reference sequence). The CDR3 region has the DNA TGCAGTCGTGGGGCTGGTACTGAAGCTTTCTTT. Protein sequence: CSRGAGTEAFF.

Points on this clone: Different DNA sequences within this sample yield the same CDR3. The chain has TRBV7-2 and TRBJ1-5; 7 nucleotides match TRBD1. Germline lookup yields CDR1 SGHTA and CDR2 FQGNSA. The CDR3 length is 14 residues. Losses at the gene ends were 1 base for V and 6 bases for J; bases not matched to a gene: 3. The CDR3 region has the DNA TGTGCCAGCAGCTTAGGACAGGGAAGTCAGCCCCAGCATTTT. Residues: CASSLGQGSQPQHF.